This T cell receptor beta chain was documented in a study of PD-L1 blockade in urothelial cancer. Whole-study context: The study started patients on atezolizumab in about 2014, giving 1,200 mg intravenously every 3 weeks. The authors examined blood 3 weeks (second dose) and 6 weeks after treatment start. Prior chemotherapy regimens per patient numbered 0 to 3.

TCR analog templates of synthetic origin were spiked into each PCR. The assay was immunoSEQ multiplex PCR, and TCRdb's table has in-frame clones only and misses some. Seen here are 20,000 to 25,000 clones, around 87% observed once, and the top ten hold around 16%. J gave up 7 bases and V 5 bases, and 10 bases lay outside the gene matches. Germline-derived CDR1 and CDR2 are MDHEN and SYDVKM. The length of the CDR3 is 17 residues. Sample: PBMCs, taken around atezolizumab (anti-PD-L1) treatment. V usage is TRBV28 and J usage is TRBJ2-1; 14 bases are a match to TRBD2. This TCR was sampled from a woman aged 55-69 years with urothelial cancer. The CDR3 nucleotides read TGTGCCAGCAGTCTCGGACTAGCGGGAGGAGGAGGAAATGAGCAGTTCTTC. Its translation: CASSLGLAGGGGNEQFF.